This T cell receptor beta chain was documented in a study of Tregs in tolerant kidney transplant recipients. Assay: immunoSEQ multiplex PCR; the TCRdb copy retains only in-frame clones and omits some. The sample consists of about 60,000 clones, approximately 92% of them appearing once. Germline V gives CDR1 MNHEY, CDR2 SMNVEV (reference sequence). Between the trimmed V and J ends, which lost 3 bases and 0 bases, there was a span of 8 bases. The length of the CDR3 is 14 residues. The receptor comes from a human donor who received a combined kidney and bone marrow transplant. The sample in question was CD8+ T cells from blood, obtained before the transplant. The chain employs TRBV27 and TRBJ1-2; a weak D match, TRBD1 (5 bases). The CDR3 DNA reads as TGTGCCAGCAGTTTGGGGGGACCTAACTATGGCTACACCTTC. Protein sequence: CASSLGGPNYGYTF.